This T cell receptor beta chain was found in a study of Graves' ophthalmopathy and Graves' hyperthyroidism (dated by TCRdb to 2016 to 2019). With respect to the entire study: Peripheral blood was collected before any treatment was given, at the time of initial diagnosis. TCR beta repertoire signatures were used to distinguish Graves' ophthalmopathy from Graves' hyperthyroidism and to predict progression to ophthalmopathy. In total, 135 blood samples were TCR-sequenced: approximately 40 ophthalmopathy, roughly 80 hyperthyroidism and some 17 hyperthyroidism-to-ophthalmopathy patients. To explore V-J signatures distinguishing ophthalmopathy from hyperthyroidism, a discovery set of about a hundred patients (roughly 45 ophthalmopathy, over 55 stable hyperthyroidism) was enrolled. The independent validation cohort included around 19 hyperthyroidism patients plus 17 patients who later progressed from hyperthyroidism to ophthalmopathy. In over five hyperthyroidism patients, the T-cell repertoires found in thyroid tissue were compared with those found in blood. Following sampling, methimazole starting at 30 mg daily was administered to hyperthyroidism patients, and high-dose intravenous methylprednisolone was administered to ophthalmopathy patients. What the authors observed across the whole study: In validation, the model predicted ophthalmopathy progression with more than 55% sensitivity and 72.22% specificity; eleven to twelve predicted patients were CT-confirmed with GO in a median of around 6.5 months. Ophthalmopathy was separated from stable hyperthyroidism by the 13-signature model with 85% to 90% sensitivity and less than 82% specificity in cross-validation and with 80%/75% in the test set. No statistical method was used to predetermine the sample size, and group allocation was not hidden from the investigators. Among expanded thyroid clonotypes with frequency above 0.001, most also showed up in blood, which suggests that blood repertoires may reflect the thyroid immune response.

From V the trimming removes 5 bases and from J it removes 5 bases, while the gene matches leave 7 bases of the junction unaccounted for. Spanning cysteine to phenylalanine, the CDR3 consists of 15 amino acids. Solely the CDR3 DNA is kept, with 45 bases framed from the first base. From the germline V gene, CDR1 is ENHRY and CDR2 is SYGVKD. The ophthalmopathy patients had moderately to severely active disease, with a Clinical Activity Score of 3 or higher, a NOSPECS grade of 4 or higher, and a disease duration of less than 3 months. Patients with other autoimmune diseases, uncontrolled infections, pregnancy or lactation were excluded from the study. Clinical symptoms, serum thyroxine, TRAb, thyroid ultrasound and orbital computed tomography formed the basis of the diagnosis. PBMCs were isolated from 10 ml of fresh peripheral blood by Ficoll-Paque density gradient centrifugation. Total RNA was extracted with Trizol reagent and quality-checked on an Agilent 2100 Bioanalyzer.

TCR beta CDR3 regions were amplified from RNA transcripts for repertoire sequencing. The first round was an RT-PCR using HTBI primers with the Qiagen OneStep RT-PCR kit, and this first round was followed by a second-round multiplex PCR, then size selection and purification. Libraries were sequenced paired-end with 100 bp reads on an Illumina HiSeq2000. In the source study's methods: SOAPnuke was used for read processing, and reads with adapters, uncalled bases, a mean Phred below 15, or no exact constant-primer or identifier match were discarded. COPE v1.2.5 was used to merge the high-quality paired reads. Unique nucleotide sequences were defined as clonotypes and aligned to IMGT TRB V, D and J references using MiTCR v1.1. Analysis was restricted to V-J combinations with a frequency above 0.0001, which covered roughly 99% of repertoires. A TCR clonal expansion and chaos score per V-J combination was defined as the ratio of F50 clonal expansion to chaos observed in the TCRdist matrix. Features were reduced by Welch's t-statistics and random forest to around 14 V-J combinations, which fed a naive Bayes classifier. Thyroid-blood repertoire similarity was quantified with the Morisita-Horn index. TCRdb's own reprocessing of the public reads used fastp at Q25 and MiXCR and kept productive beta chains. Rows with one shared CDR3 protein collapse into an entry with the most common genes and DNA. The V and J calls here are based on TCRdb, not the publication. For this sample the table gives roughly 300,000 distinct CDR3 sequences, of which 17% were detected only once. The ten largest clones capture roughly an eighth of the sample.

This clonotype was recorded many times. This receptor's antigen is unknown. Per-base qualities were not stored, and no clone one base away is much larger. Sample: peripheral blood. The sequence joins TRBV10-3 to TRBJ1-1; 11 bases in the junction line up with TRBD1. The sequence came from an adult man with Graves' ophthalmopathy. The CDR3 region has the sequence CAISRDRGFSTEAFF. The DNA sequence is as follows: TGTGCCATCAGTAGGGACAGGGGGTTTTCAACTGAAGCTTTCTTT.